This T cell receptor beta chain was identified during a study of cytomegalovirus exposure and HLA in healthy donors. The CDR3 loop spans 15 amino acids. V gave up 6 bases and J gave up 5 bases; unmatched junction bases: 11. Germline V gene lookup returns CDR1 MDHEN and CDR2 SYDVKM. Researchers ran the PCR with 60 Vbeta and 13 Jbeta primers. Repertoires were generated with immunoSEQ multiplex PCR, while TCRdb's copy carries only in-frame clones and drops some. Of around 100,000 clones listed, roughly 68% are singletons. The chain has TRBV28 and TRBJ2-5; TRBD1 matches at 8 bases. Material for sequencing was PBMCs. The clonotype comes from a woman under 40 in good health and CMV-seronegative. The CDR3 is CASRTDRGGRETQYF. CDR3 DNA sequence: TGTGCCAGCAGGACCGACAGGGGAGGACGGGAGACCCAGTACTTC. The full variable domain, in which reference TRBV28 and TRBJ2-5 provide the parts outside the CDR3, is DVKVTQSSRYLVKRTGEKVFLECVQDMDHENMFWYRQDPGLGLRLIYFSYDVKMKEKGDIPEGYSVSREKKERFSLILESASTNQTSMYLCASRTDRGGRETQYFGPGTRLLVL.